This T cell receptor (beta chain) was found in a study of human T cells and chemical hapten exposure. Background on the study: All patients underwent weekly scalp dosing with diphenylcyclopropenone for the full roughly 23-week study. Patch tests applied 0.01% DPC to the upper back, read at 6 days.

Unique molecular identifiers were affixed to discrete cDNA molecules within the library. A single record per CDR3 protein comes from TCRdb applying MiXCR to the RACE reads. Here the sample spans 96,000 or so distinct CDR3 sequences, about a tenth being singletons. Germline CDR1 is SEHNR and CDR2 is FQNEAQ (reference sequence). This CDR3 is 15 amino acids long. Between the trimmed V and J ends, which lost 3 bases and 3 bases, there was a span of 9 bases. As for time point: patch test 2, 6 weeks after DPC sensitization. Treatment here: therapeutic diphenylcyclopropenone sensitization with weekly scalp DPC. Blood, whole and unfractionated, served as the source for total RNA extraction.

The receptor's source is a middle-aged woman with alopecia areata. Some clones in this sample may be carry-over from other donors' samples. This chain connects TRBV7-9 to TRBJ1-6, with D unclear. This material consisted of whole blood, taken in connection with sensitization to the hapten diphenylcyclopropenone (DPC). The chain's CDR3 is CASSFTGDYNSPLHF. CDR3 coding DNA: TGTGCCAGCAGCTTCACCGGGGACTATAATTCACCCCTCCACTTT.